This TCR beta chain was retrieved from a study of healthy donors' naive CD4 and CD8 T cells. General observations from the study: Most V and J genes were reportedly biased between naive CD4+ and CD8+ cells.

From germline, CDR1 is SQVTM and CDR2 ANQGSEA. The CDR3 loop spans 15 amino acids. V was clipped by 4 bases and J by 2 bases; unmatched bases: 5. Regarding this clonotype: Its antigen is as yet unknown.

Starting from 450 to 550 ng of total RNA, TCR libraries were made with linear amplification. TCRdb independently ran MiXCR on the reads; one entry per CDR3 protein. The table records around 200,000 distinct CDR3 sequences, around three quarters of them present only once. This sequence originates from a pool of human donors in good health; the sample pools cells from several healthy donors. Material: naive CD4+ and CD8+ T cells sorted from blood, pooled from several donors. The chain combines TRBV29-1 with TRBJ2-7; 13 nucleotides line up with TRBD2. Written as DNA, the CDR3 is TGCAGCGTTGGGGCCGGGACTAGCGGGACCTACGAGCAGTACTTC. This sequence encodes CSVGAGTSGTYEQYF.